This TCR beta chain was recovered during a study of T cell repertoires in cytomegalovirus infection (dated by TCRdb to 2018 to 2020). Regarding the complete study: Alongside well-studied HLA-B-restricted epitopes, the peptide stimulations were aimed at recently identified HLA-C-restricted CMV epitopes, whose presentation resists viral immunomodulation. Because public TCR beta signatures pointed to carriage of CMV infection together with the matching HLA type, the HLA type of each donor mattered for the analysis. What the study reported, not specific to this receptor: The ex vivo response was dominated by HLA-C-restricted CMV-specific TCR beta clonotypes, and the single most frequent clonotype in two of eight donors was supplied by these HLA-C-restricted clonotypes. In both this cohort and an independent roughly 350-donor cohort, the cumulative frequency of public TCR beta family members distinguished carriers of CMV infection plus the relevant HLA type.

There are a few counts of this clonotype. Its cognate antigen has yet to be identified. The sample holds no much larger clone one base away, and base qualities are not on file. Trimming at the junction amounts to 7 bases on V and 0 bases on J, and the germline ends lie 11 bases apart. The germline V gene encodes CDR1 MDHEN and CDR2 SYDVKM. The CDR3 runs 14 amino acids, cysteine and phenylalanine included. Only CDR3 DNA is held: 42 bases, read in frame from base 1. TCRdb lists the instrument as Illumina HiSeq 1500. TCRdb ran its own pipeline on the public reads, namely fastp trimming at Q25 and MiXCR clone calling, and kept in-frame beta chains. Merged by CDR3 protein, the rows form single entries marked with the most common genes and DNA. Present in this sample are fewer than 1,000,000 distinct CDR3 sequences, 31% of which were seen just once. The ten largest account for 11% to 15% of the sample. The label giving this sample's treatment or condition can be read as: in vitro stimulation with specific CMV peptide epitopes to enrich CMV-specific T cells.

The sequence joins TRBV28 to TRBJ2-3; confidence is insufficient to name the D gene. Sequencing used cultured CD8+ T cells from PBMCs, obtained from culture after CMV antigen stimulation. The source of this sequence is a human donor in good health (CMV status not recorded). Some clones in this sample may be carry-over from other donors' samples. The CDR3 reads CASTAAISTDTQYF. The bases are TGTGCCAGCACGGCAGCGATTAGCACAGATACGCAGTATTTT.